These 21 T cell receptor beta chains came from one sample sequenced in a study of T cell clones after liver transplantation. The repertoire was sequenced with immunoSEQ multiplex PCR; TCRdb's copy has only in-frame clones and lacks some. Of over 45,000 clones listed, approximately 71% are singletons. This material consisted of CD4+ T cells from blood, taken around 54 months after liver transplant. The receptors come from a human patient who received a liver transplant. Some T cells may be supplied by the graft donor.

V is TRBV28 and J is TRBJ2-7, with D perhaps being TRBD1 or TRBD2 (5 bases each). CDR3 size: 14 residues. Per germline, CDR1 MDHEN and CDR2 SYDVKM. V was pared by 6 bases and J by 2 bases, with 14 bases between. The CDR3: CASRTRGGTYEQYF. CDR3 nucleotide sequence: TGTGCCAGCAGAACTAGGGGTGGAACCTACGAGCAGTACTTC.

This clone was counted a few times. The CDR3 sequence: CASSPLPGVGNTIYF. CDR3 bases: TGCGCCAGCAGCCCCCTCCCGGGCGTGGGAAACACCATATATTTT. The V gene is TRBV4-1, the J gene TRBJ1-3; no definite D call. Germline CDR1 MGHRA, CDR2 YSYEKL. V dropped 4 bases and J dropped 4 bases, with 14 bases sitting between them. CDR3 size: 15 residues.

The rearrangement uses TRBV27 and TRBJ2-1; 9 nucleotides agree with TRBD1. The CDR3 is made up of 14 amino acids. The J segment lost 7 bases and the V segment lost 6 bases, leaving 7 bases of the junction unmatched. Germline V gives CDR1 MNHEY, CDR2 SMNVEV (reference sequence). Written as DNA, the CDR3 is TGTGCCAGCAGCTCTGACAGGGGGTTTAATGAGCAGTTCTTC. It yields the protein CASSSDRGFNEQFF.

The V and J genes are TRBV7-9 and TRBJ1-1; no definite D call. This CDR3 has 13 amino acids. With 6 bases removed from V and 4 bases from J, the gap between germline ends came to 12 bases. Germline CDR1 reads SEHNR; CDR2 reads FQNEAQ (reference sequence). CDR3 residues: CASRLLEGTEAFF. As DNA, the CDR3 is TGTGCCAGCAGACTGCTGGAGGGCACTGAAGCTTTCTTT.

This clone was seen only a few times. The J gene is TRBJ2-2, the V gene TRBV4-1, with TRBD2 identical over 8 bases. Per the germline V gene, CDR1 is MGHRA and CDR2 is YSYEKL. The trim removed 1 base at V and 3 bases at J, leaving 7 bases unmatched. This CDR3 region has 17 residues. CDR3 coding DNA: TGCGCCAGCAGCCAAGGCCCGGGGGGGACTTACACCGGGGAGCTGTTTTTT. It is translated as CASSQGPGGTYTGELFF.

The rearrangement joins TRBV6-1 to TRBJ1-5, with D unresolved. This CDR3 is built from 14 residues. Germline CDR1 MNHNS, CDR2 SASEGT. V gave up 7 bases and J gave up 3 bases, with 13 bases separating them. The CDR3 spells CASNPTGSNQPQHF. The CDR3 coding sequence is TGTGCCAGCAATCCAACGGGGTCCAATCAGCCCCAGCATTTT.

The rearrangement uses TRBV5-1 and TRBJ1-6; D remains ambiguous. V shed 2 bases and J shed 8 bases, with 8 bases lying between them. Germline loops: CDR1 SGHRS, CDR2 YFSETQ. The CDR3 runs 13 residues. CDR3 region: CASSFGLDSPLHF. CDR3 bases: TGCGCCAGCAGCTTTGGCCTAGATTCACCCCTCCACTTT.

This clone was recorded a few times. The rearrangement joins TRBV5-6 to TRBJ1-6; 7 bases are a match to TRBD1. Per the germline V gene, CDR1 is SGHDT and CDR2 is YYEEEE. With V trimmed by 4 bases and J by 9 bases, 7 bases remained unmatched. The CDR3 consists of 14 residues. The CDR3 region is CASSRTGAGSPLHF. As DNA, the CDR3 is TGTGCCAGCAGCCGTACAGGGGCCGGTTCACCCCTCCACTTT.

There are a few counts of this clone. The rearrangement uses TRBV19 and TRBJ1-4, with D maybe TRBD1 (5 bases). There are 15 residues in the CDR3. V was clipped by 3 bases and J by 0 bases, with 8 bases between them. From germline, CDR1 is LNHDA and CDR2 SQIVND (reference sequence). The DNA for the CDR3 is TGTGCCAGTAGTATCACGGGGGCAACTAATGAAAAACTGTTTTTT. Protein: CASSITGATNEKLFF. Together with reference TRBV19 and TRBJ1-4, the CDR3 gives the full variable domain: DGGITQSPKYLFRKEGQNVTLSCEQNLNHDAMYWYRQDPGQGLRLIYYSQIVNDFQKGDIAEGYSVSREKKESFPLTVTSAQKNPTAFYLCASSITGATNEKLFFGSGTQLSVL.

This chain connects TRBV28 to TRBJ2-3; the D gene is possibly TRBD2 (6 bases). Trimming shortened V by 3 bases and J by 0 bases, and 16 bases separated the two germline ends. The CDR3 spans 17 residues. CDR1 MDHEN and CDR2 SYDVKM come from the germline V gene. The CDR3 reads CASSLVGGAHSTDTQYF. The CDR3 DNA follows: TGTGCCAGCAGTTTGGTAGGCGGGGCCCACAGCACAGATACGCAGTATTTT.

The rearrangement joins TRBV4-2 to TRBJ2-1; TRBD2 might be the D (7 bases). V lost 1 base to trimming and J lost 7 bases, with 17 bases between them. The V gene's germline CDR1 is LGHNA and CDR2 YNFKEQ. The CDR3 is made up of 16 amino acids. CDR3 residues: CASSQVGGRTANEQFF. In DNA, the CDR3 is TGTGCCAGCAGCCAAGTCGGGGGGCGGACGGCGAATGAGCAGTTCTTC.

This chain links TRBV5-4 with TRBJ2-5; D gene ambiguous. The CDR3 runs to 14 residues. Germline CDR1 SGHNT, CDR2 YYREEE (reference sequence). The V end lost 2 bases, the J end lost 2 bases, and 10 bases lay between the germline ends. The CDR3 loop is CASSFLGRQETQYF. The CDR3 DNA follows: TGTGCCAGCAGCTTTCTTGGCCGTCAAGAGACCCAGTACTTC.

This chain links TRBV7-9 with TRBJ2-2; D unclear. V gave up 3 bases and J gave up 0 bases, with 5 bases separating them. The CDR3 contains 14 residues. Germline V gene data show CDR1 as SEHNR and CDR2 as FQNEAQ (reference sequence). CDR3 loop: CASSFDSNTGELFF. The CDR3 nucleotides are TGTGCCAGCAGCTTCGACTCGAACACCGGGGAGCTGTTTTTT.

The V and J genes are TRBV6-1 and TRBJ1-1; D gene unclear. The length of the CDR3 is 14 residues. Germline V gene data show CDR1 as MNHNS and CDR2 as SASEGT. V was shortened by 0 bases and J by 2 bases, with 7 bases between the two germline ends. CDR3 loop: CASSEAGHNTEAFF. CDR3 DNA sequence: TGTGCCAGCAGTGAAGCTGGCCACAACACTGAAGCTTTCTTT.

The genes are TRBV2 and TRBJ2-7; the D is unclear. Looked up from germline, CDR1 is SNHLY and CDR2 is FYNNEI. The ends were cut back, 2 bases at V and 1 base at J, with 12 bases in the middle. The CDR3 extends over 15 amino acids. CDR3 loop: CASSEFRFPSYEQYF. CDR3 coding DNA: TGTGCCAGCAGTGAATTCAGGTTCCCTTCCTACGAGCAGTACTTC.

The V call is TRBV30, the J call TRBJ1-1, with D hard to call. The CDR3 consists of 13 residues. Germline V lookup: CDR1 GTSNPN, CDR2 SVGIG (reference sequence). Trimming left V 1 base short and J 1 base short, with 7 bases between. The CDR3 DNA is TGTGCCTGGAGTGGACTCAAGAACACTGAAGCTTTCTTT. Amino acids: CAWSGLKNTEAFF.

The rearrangement joins TRBV2 to TRBJ2-7; D possibly corresponds to TRBD2 (6 bases). Germline CDR1 reads SNHLY; CDR2 reads FYNNEI. The ends were cut back, 4 bases at V and 3 bases at J, with 7 bases in the middle. This CDR3 has 12 residues. The CDR3 bases are TGTGCCAGCAGTGCCGGGGGCTACGAGCAGTACTTC. Protein product: CASSAGGYEQYF. Together with reference TRBV2 and TRBJ2-7, the CDR3 gives the full variable domain: EPEVTQTPSHQVTQMGQEVILRCVPISNHLYFYWYRQILGQKVEFLVSFYNNEISEKSEIFDDQFSVERPDGSNFTLKIRSTKLEDSAMYFCASSAGGYEQYFGPGTRLTVT.

As for this clone: The junction shows a germline mismatch at one end, possibly a read error. This chain joins TRBV7-7 and TRBJ1-3; TRBD1 might be the D (6 bases). The CDR3 sequence is 15 residues long. The germline V gene has CDR1 SSHAT and CDR2 FNYEAQ (reference sequence). The CDR3 reads CASSLDSPSGNTIYF. In DNA form, the CDR3 reads TGTGCTAGCAGCTTGGACAGTCCCTCTGGAAACACCATATATTTT.

The rearrangement uses TRBV19 and TRBJ2-2; TRBD2 aligns across 7 bases. CDR3 length: 14 amino acids. Germline V gene sequence: CDR1 LNHDA, CDR2 SQIVND (reference sequence). Trimming cost V 8 bases and J 3 bases; bases outside gene matches: 6. This chain's CDR3 is CASSTGGDTGELFF. CDR3 in DNA: TGTGCCAGTTCGACTGGGGGGGACACCGGGGAGCTGTTTTTT.

The chain employs TRBV11-1 and TRBJ2-2, with D hard to call. CDR1 SGHAT and CDR2 FQDESV come from the germline V gene (reference sequence). The CDR3 has 13 residues. V was clipped by 5 bases and J by 6 bases, with 10 bases between them. The CDR3 reads CASSLSHAGELFF. Here the CDR3 DNA reads TGTGCCAGCAGCCTAAGCCACGCCGGGGAGCTGTTTTTT.

The V and J genes are TRBV19 and TRBJ2-3; D perhaps matches TRBD2 (5 bases). V shed 3 bases and J shed 0 bases, with 19 bases lying between them. Germline assignment: CDR1 LNHDA and CDR2 SQIVND (reference sequence). This CDR3 contains 18 residues. The CDR3 DNA reads TGTGCCAGTAGTATTAACCCTTGGACTCCGCCTAGCACAGATACGCAGTATTTT. As protein: CASSINPWTPPSTDTQYF.